Ten or more counts support the clone carrying this T cell receptor (beta chain). As for time point: newly diagnosed GD, antithyroid drugs for less than 3 months. Extracted RNA from PBMCs served as the source of the TCR library. The entry originates in a study of regulatory T cells in long-lasting Graves disease. The authors built TCR beta libraries using iRepertoire HTBI primers and Arm-PCR of CDR3 regions. TCRdb independently ran MiXCR on the multiplex PCR reads; one entry per CDR3 protein. Of fewer than 350,000 distinct CDR3 sequences in the sample, about 18% were seen once. This sample comprised peripheral blood mononuclear cells (PBMCs), obtained at new diagnosis, from a patient treated with antithyroid drugs. The clonotype originates from a female donor with Graves disease.

CDR3 coding DNA: TGTGCCAGCAGCTTAAGACTAGCGGGCCACGCGAACACCGGGGAGCTGTTTTTT. This codes for CASSLRLAGHANTGELFF. This rearrangement joins TRBV11-2 to TRBJ2-2, with 10 bases identical to TRBD2. Germline-derived CDR1 and CDR2 are SGHAT and FQNNGV. After removal of 2 bases from V and 0 bases from J, the junction contained 6 bases not matched to a gene. The length of the CDR3 is 18 residues.